The 30 T cell receptor beta chains in this list originate from one sample, sequenced in a study of cytomegalovirus exposure and HLA in healthy donors (dated by TCRdb to about 2017). Libraries were made using the immunoSEQ multiplex PCR assay. The multiplex PCR relied on a mix of 60 forward primers for TCR Vbeta segments and 13 reverse primers for TCR Jbeta segments. What TCRdb holds here is the immuneACCESS table cut down to in-frame rearrangements. Part of the clones is not present; checked against another copy, under half of the missing clones reflect an unresolved V gene, and the others are unexplained. The sample table holds roughly 100,000 clones, of which about 80% were seen once. 9.5% to 12% of the sample is held by the ten biggest clonotypes. The sequenced sample was PBMCs. The receptors were gathered from a man between 18 and 29 years old in good health and CMV-seropositive.

J is TRBJ2-4 and V is TRBV7-9, with 14 bases lining up with TRBD2. J was trimmed by 6 bases and V by 5 bases; bases with no gene match: 6. Germline V gives CDR1 SEHNR, CDR2 FQNEAQ (reference sequence). This CDR3 region has 16 residues. The CDR3 loop reads CASSQTSGGALNIQYF. The CDR3 region has the DNA TGTGCCAGCAGCCAGACTAGCGGGGGGGCCTTAAACATTCAGTACTTC. The whole variable domain, filled in from reference TRBV7-9 and TRBJ2-4, reads DTGVSQNPRHKITKRGQNVTFRCDPISEHNRLYWYRQTLGQGPEFLTYFQNEAQLEKSRLLSDRFSAERPKGSFSTLEIQRTEQGDSAMYLCASSQTSGGALNIQYFGAGTRLSVL.

The chain employs TRBV27 and TRBJ2-7, with 9 bases identical to TRBD1. With V trimmed by 5 bases and J by 2 bases, 7 bases remained unmatched. The CDR3 runs to 15 residues. Germline V gives CDR1 MNHEY, CDR2 SMNVEV (reference sequence). The CDR3 here is CASSIDRGGAYEQYF. CDR3 sequence (DNA): TGTGCCAGCAGTATCGACAGGGGGGGGGCCTACGAGCAGTACTTC.

The chain couples TRBV6-5 to TRBJ2-5; possible D gene TRBD2, 6 bases. The V gene's germline CDR1 is MNHEY and CDR2 SVGAGI. CDR3 length: 13 amino acids. V lost 3 bases and J 9 bases, leaving 14 bases between the germline ends. The chain's CDR3 is CASSYSGSQAQYF. CDR3 bases: TGTGCCAGCAGTTATTCCGGGAGCCAAGCCCAGTACTTC.

This clone occurred a few times. This chain uses TRBV27 with TRBJ2-7, with D hard to call. Per germline, CDR1 MNHEY and CDR2 SMNVEV (reference sequence). V was trimmed by 3 bases and J by 3 bases, leaving 9 bases between them. The length of the CDR3 is 13 residues. CDR3 protein: CASSFKPSYEQYF. The CDR3 DNA reads TGTGCCAGCAGTTTTAAGCCAAGCTACGAGCAGTACTTC.

The rearrangement links TRBV12-5 to TRBJ2-1; 10 bases align to TRBD2. The CDR3 contains 15 residues. J gave up 2 bases and V 6 bases, and 4 bases lay outside the gene matches. Germline V gene data show CDR1 as LGHNT and CDR2 as FRNRAP. The CDR3: CASGASGGAYNEQFF. The CDR3 nucleotides are TGTGCTAGTGGGGCAAGCGGGGGGGCCTACAATGAGCAGTTCTTC.

This clone was seen a single time. The chain links TRBV27 to TRBJ2-2; D unclear. Germline CDR1 and CDR2: MNHEY and SMNVEV (reference sequence). V was cut by 5 bases and J by 7 bases, with 11 bases left in between. There are 13 residues in the CDR3. The CDR3 nucleotides read TGTGCCAGCAGTGGTGATTCCGGCGGGGAGCTGTTTTTT. Translated: CASSGDSGGELFF.

The V gene is TRBV11-2, the J gene TRBJ1-1, with 7 bases identical to TRBD1. Germline trimming cut 1 base from V and 8 bases from J; bases unmatched to any gene: 4. The CDR3 is made up of 13 amino acids. The germline CDR1 and CDR2 sequences are SGHAT and FQNNGV. The CDR3 region is CASSLGDSLEAFF. Written as DNA, the CDR3 is TGTGCCAGCAGCTTAGGGGACAGTTTAGAAGCTTTCTTT.

The chain uses TRBV5-8 and TRBJ2-7; D gene uncertain. The CDR3 runs to 12 residues. The germline gives CDR1 SGHTS, CDR2 YDEGEE. V was cut by 4 bases and J by 4 bases, with 9 bases left in between. CDR3 region: CASSLTKYEQYF. The DNA for the CDR3 is TGTGCCAGCAGCCTAACTAAGTACGAGCAGTACTTC.

V is TRBV28 and J is TRBJ1-2, with TRBD1 identical over 8 bases. The CDR3 loop spans 14 amino acids. V shed 3 bases, J shed 6 bases, and the junction held 6 bases outside the gene matches. The germline gives CDR1 MDHEN, CDR2 SYDVKM. CDR3 residues: CASSFAPGGDGYTF. As DNA, the CDR3 is TGTGCCAGCAGTTTCGCTCCAGGGGGCGATGGCTACACCTTC.

This chain joins TRBV6-4 and TRBJ2-3, with 16 bases matching TRBD2. Per germline, CDR1 MRHNA and CDR2 SNTAGT. The trim removed 4 bases at V and 4 bases at J, leaving 11 bases unmatched. The CDR3 totals 19 residues. Written as DNA, the CDR3 is TGTGCCAGCAGTGCCCTGGGGACTAGCGGGGGGGCCGGATCAGATACGCAGTATTTT. This codes for CASSALGTSGGAGSDTQYF.

The CDR3 bases are TGCGCCAGCAGCTCCACCGGGACTAGCTTGGTTAGCAATGAGCAGTTCTTC. It yields the protein CASSSTGTSLVSNEQFF. V is TRBV5-1 and J is TRBJ2-1, with TRBD2 identical over 9 bases. The length of the CDR3 is 17 residues. The germline gives CDR1 SGHRS, CDR2 YFSETQ. The ends lost 3 bases at V and 6 bases at J; junction bases unmatched: 13.

V and J are TRBV5-1 and TRBJ2-3, with 9 bases that match TRBD1. CDR3 length: 14 amino acids. CDR1 is SGHRS and CDR2 is YFSETQ in the germline V gene. V lost 4 bases, J lost 3 bases, and 3 bases stayed unmatched. The CDR3 loop reads CASSRDRVTDTQYF. CDR3 coding DNA: TGCGCCAGCAGCCGGGACAGGGTTACAGATACGCAGTATTTT.

The V and J genes are TRBV7-2 and TRBJ2-1; 7 positions agree with TRBD2. CDR1 and CDR2 from the germline V gene are SGHTA and FQGNSA. After removal of 6 bases from V and 0 bases from J, the junction contained 5 bases not matched to a gene. This CDR3 comprises 15 residues. The chain's CDR3 is CASRGLVGSYNEQFF. CDR3 nucleotide sequence: TGTGCCAGCAGAGGACTAGTGGGCTCCTACAATGAGCAGTTCTTC.

V gene TRBV19 combines with J gene TRBJ1-5; 9 bases map to TRBD1. The CDR3 has 15 amino acids. The V segment lost 6 bases and the J segment 2 bases; nucleotides outside the gene matches: 5. Germline CDR1 reads LNHDA; CDR2 reads SQIVND (reference sequence). The CDR3: CASSVQGAGNQPQHF. CDR3 coding DNA: TGTGCCAGTAGCGTACAGGGGGCAGGCAATCAGCCCCAGCATTTT. Full variable domain (missing parts from reference TRBV19 and TRBJ1-5): DGGITQSPKYLFRKEGQNVTLSCEQNLNHDAMYWYRQDPGQGLRLIYYSQIVNDFQKGDIAEGYSVSREKKESFPLTVTSAQKNPTAFYLCASSVQGAGNQPQHFGDGTRLSIL.

The genes are TRBV10-2 and TRBJ1-6; 9 bases map to TRBD1. Germline CDR1 is WSHSY and CDR2 is SAAADI. CDR3 length equals 16 residues. V shed 6 bases, J shed 11 bases, and the junction held 14 bases outside the gene matches. This CDR3 reads CASRGTGFDFEAPLHF. In DNA, the CDR3 is TGCGCCAGCAGGGGGACAGGGTTTGACTTTGAGGCACCCCTCCACTTT.

This clone came up a few times. CDR3 nucleotides: TGTGCCAGTAGTCAGACTAACTATGGCTACACCTTC. As protein: CASSQTNYGYTF. V and J are TRBV19 and TRBJ1-2; D is unclear. V lost 5 bases and J lost 0, with 4 bases in between. The CDR3 is 12 residues long. Germline lookup yields CDR1 LNHDA and CDR2 SQIVND (reference sequence).

The chain recombines TRBV6-5 with TRBJ2-2; 10 bases agree with TRBD1. V was clipped by 6 bases and J by 6 bases; unmatched bases: 4. This CDR3 has 14 residues. The germline CDR1 and CDR2 sequences are MNHEY and SVGAGI. CDR3 DNA sequence: TGTGCCAGCAGGGGACAGGGGATGGCCGGGGAGCTGTTTTTT. Translated: CASRGQGMAGELFF.

Comment on this clone: At one of its ends the junction is not consistent with the germline gene, which may arise from a read error. V is TRBV5-1 and J is TRBJ2-7, with D perhaps matching TRBD1 (7 bases). The length of the CDR3 is 15 residues. Germline loops: CDR1 SGHRS, CDR2 YFSETQ. The CDR3 protein is CASSLAGGQSPEEYF. The CDR3 nucleotides read TGCGCCAGCAGCTTGGCCGGGGGACAGAGTCCCGAGGAGTACTTC. Variable domain in full (rest from reference TRBV5-1 and TRBJ2-7): KAGVTQTPRYLIKTRGQQVTLSCSPISGHRSVSWYQQTPGQGLQFLFEYFSETQRNKGNFPGRFSGRQFSNSRSEMNVSTLELGDSALYLCASSLAGGQSPEEYFGPGTRLTVT.

On this clone itself: Germline is not matched at one junction end, which may reflect a read error. The chain links TRBV5-6 to TRBJ1-2; tentative D call: TRBD1 (5 bases). There are 16 residues in the CDR3. The germline CDR1 and CDR2 sequences are SGHDT and YYEEEE. CDR3 sequence (DNA): TGTGCCGGCAGCCCGGACATCAGCAGTGGGGCCTATGGCTACACCTTC. This encodes CAGSPDISSGAYGYTF.

This clone was recorded once. The chain employs TRBV9 and TRBJ1-2; TRBD1 matches at 8 bases. Trimming cost V 3 bases and J 4 bases; bases outside gene matches: 8. Germline CDR1 is SGDLS and CDR2 is YYNGEE. This CDR3 comprises 15 residues. The CDR3 DNA reads as TGTGCCAGCAGCGCAGCGTACAGGGGGGCCTATGGCTACACCTTC. Translated, it gives CASSAAYRGAYGYTF. Full variable domain (remainder filled in from reference TRBV9 and TRBJ1-2): DSGVTQTPKHLITATGQRVTLRCSPRSGDLSVYWYQQSLDQGLQFLIQYYNGEERAKGNILERFSAQQFPDLHSELNLSSLELGDSALYFCASSAAYRGAYGYTFGSGTRLTVV.

The V gene is TRBV4-2, the J gene TRBJ2-7, with D tentatively TRBD2 (6 bases). Per the germline V gene, CDR1 is LGHNA and CDR2 is YNFKEQ. The length of the CDR3 is 15 residues. The ends were cut back, 1 base at V and 6 bases at J, with 16 bases in the middle. The CDR3 protein is CASSQGSGVIPEQYF. The DNA of the CDR3 is TGTGCCAGCAGCCAAGGTTCGGGGGTAATCCCCGAGCAGTACTTC.

The J gene is TRBJ2-2, the V gene TRBV27; 8 positions match TRBD2. V gave up 5 bases and J gave up 8 bases; unmatched junction bases: 16. Looked up from germline, CDR1 is MNHEY and CDR2 is SMNVEV (reference sequence). CDR3 length: 17 amino acids. The CDR3 DNA is TGTGCCAGCAGTCCGGACATAGCGGGGTTACCTGCTGGGGAGCTGTTTTTT. The encoded protein is CASSPDIAGLPAGELFF.

This sequence joins TRBV25-1 and TRBJ1-1; maybe TRBD1 (6 bases). The CDR3 has 16 residues. Deletions cut 4 bases from V and 7 bases from J, with 22 bases between. Germline CDR1 is MGHDK and CDR2 is SYGVNS. CDR3 in amino acids: CASSGIQGRSENEAFF. For the CDR3, the DNA is TGTGCCAGCAGTGGAATACAGGGCCGGAGCGAGAATGAAGCTTTCTTT.

The rearrangement uses TRBV7-3 and TRBJ2-5; 7 bases are shared with TRBD1. J lost 0 bases, V lost 1 base, and 2 bases had no gene match. CDR3 length equals 15 residues. Looked up from germline, CDR1 is SGHTA and CDR2 is FQGTGA. As DNA, the CDR3 is TGTGCCAGCAGCTTAAGGGGACAGAACCAAGAGACCCAGTACTTC. Translated, it gives CASSLRGQNQETQYF. Full variable domain (outside the CDR3, taken from reference TRBV7-3 and TRBJ2-5): GAGVSQTPSNKVTEKGKYVELRCDPISGHTALYWYRQSLGQGPEFLIYFQGTGAADDSGLPNDRFFAVRPEGSVSTLKIQRTERGDSAVYLCASSLRGQNQETQYFGPGTRLLVL.

V usage is TRBV28 and J usage is TRBJ1-1; 7 nucleotides match TRBD1. CDR3 length equals 15 residues. Germline V CDR1 and CDR2: MDHEN, SYDVKM. Trimming took 7 bases from V and 7 from J; bases not matched to a gene: 15. CDR3 in amino acids: CASMLRTGGPHEAFF. Here the CDR3 DNA reads TGTGCCAGCATGCTAAGGACAGGAGGGCCACATGAAGCTTTCTTT. Supplemented by reference TRBV28 and TRBJ1-1, the full variable domain reads DVKVTQSSRYLVKRTGEKVFLECVQDMDHENMFWYRQDPGLGLRLIYFSYDVKMKEKGDIPEGYSVSREKKERFSLILESASTNQTSMYLCASMLRTGGPHEAFFGQGTRLTVV.

The rearrangement joins TRBV15 to TRBJ2-7, with no clear D. V was pared by 2 bases and J by 6 bases, with 8 bases between. The CDR3 spans 12 residues. CDR1 LNHNV and CDR2 YYDKDF come from the germline V gene (reference sequence). As DNA, the CDR3 is TGTGCCACCAGCAGACGGGTGGGCGAGCAGTACTTC. The encoded protein is CATSRRVGEQYF.

This chain connects TRBV5-1 to TRBJ1-1; no clear D. Looked up from germline, CDR1 is SGHRS and CDR2 is YFSETQ. This CDR3 spans 14 amino acids. V lost 0 bases and J lost 3, with 9 bases in between. The CDR3 DNA reads TGCGCCAGCAGCTTGGACAATGGAGACACTGAAGCTTTCTTT. Its translation: CASSLDNGDTEAFF.

The chain combines TRBV30 with TRBJ1-1; D is undetermined. CDR1 is GTSNPN, CDR2 SVGIG, per germline (reference sequence). This CDR3 comprises 16 residues. V was trimmed by 0 bases and J by 3 bases, leaving 17 bases between them. CDR3 loop: CAWSVRGRRWDTEAFF. Here the CDR3 DNA reads TGTGCCTGGAGTGTACGAGGGAGGCGATGGGACACTGAAGCTTTCTTT.

The rearrangement uses TRBV7-2 and TRBJ1-6, with unresolved D. This CDR3 has 16 amino acids. V was trimmed by 2 bases and J by 1 base, leaving 9 bases between them. Germline assignment: CDR1 SGHTA and CDR2 FQGNSA. The CDR3 sequence: CASSLFTYSYNSPLHF. CDR3 coding DNA: TGTGCCAGCAGCTTATTCACTTATTCCTATAATTCACCCCTCCACTTT.

The J gene is TRBJ2-7, the V gene TRBV6-6, with 9 bases identical to TRBD1. Germline-derived CDR1 and CDR2 are MNHNY and SVGAGI (reference sequence). V trimming: 6 bases; J trimming: 5 bases; junction bases outside the gene matches: 5. The CDR3 length is 13 residues. The CDR3 spells CASSTQGANEQYF. The CDR3 DNA follows: TGTGCCAGCAGCACACAGGGGGCGAACGAGCAGTACTTC.